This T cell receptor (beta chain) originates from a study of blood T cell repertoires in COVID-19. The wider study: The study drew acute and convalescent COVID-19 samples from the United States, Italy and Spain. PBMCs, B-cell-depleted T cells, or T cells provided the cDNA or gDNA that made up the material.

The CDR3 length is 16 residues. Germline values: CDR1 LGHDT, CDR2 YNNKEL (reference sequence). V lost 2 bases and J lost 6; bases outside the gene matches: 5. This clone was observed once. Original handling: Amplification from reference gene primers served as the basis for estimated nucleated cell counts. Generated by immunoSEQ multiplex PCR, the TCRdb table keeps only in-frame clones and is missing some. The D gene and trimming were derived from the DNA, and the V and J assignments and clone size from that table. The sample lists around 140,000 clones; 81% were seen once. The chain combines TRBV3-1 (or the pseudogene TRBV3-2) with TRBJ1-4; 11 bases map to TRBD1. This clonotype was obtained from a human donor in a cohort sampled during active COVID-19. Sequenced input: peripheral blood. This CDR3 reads CASSQRGQGAHEKLFF. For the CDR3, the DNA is TGTGCCAGCAGCCAACGTGGACAGGGGGCGCATGAAAAACTGTTTTTT.